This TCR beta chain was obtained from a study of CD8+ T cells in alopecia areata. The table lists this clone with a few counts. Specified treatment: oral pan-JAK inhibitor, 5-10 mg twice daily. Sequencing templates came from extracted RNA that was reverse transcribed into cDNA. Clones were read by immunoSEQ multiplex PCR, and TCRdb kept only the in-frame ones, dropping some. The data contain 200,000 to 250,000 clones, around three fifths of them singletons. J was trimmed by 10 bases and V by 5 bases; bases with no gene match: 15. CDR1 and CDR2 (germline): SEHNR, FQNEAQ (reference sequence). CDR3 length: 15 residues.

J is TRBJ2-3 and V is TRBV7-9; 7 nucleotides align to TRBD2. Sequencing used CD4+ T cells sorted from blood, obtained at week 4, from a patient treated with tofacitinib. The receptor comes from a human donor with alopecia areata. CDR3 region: CASSPYGSGAISQYF. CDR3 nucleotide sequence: TGTGCCAGCAGCCCCTATGGCAGCGGGGCGATTTCGCAGTATTTT.